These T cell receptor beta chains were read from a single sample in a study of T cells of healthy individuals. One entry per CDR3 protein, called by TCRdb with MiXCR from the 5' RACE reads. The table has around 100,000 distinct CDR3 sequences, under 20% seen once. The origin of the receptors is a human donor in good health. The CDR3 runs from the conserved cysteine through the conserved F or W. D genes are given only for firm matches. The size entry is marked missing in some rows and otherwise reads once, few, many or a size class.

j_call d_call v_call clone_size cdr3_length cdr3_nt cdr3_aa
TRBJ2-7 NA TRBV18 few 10 TGTGCCAGCTCACCGACCTGGCAGTACTTC CASSPTWQYF
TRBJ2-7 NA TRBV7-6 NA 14 TGTGCCAGCAGCTTCGGACAGCCTCCGGACGAGCAGTACTTC CASSFGQPPDEQYF
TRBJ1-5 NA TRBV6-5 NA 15 TGTGCCAGCAGGCGGGACCGCTATAGCAATCAGCCCCAGCATTTT CASRRDRYSNQPQHF
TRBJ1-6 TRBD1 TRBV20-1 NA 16 TGCAGTGCTAGAGATTCGTCGGGACAGGGGCATTCACCCCTCCACTTT CSARDSSGQGHSPLHF
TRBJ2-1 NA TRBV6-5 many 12 TGTGCCAGCAGTTACAGCCCCAATGAGCAGTTCTTC CASSYSPNEQFF
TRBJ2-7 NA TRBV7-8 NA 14 TGTGCCAGCAGCTTAGAGGGTCCAGTCCACGAGCAGTACTTC CASSLEGPVHEQYF
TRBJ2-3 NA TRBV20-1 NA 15 TGCAGCATCAACCGTTCCGGGGTGGGAGGGGGTACGCAGTATTTT CSINRSGVGGGTQYF
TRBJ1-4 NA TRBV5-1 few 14 TGCGCCAGCAGCCTCGAAGGGGTAGGGGAAAAACTGTTTTTT CASSLEGVGEKLFF
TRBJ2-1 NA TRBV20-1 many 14 TGCAGTGCCATAGACCGGGGGCTCCACAATGAGCAGTTCTTC CSAIDRGLHNEQFF
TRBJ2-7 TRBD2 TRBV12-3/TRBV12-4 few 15 TGTGCCAGCAGTTTTGGGCTAGCGGGAAGCTACGAGCAGTACTTC CASSFGLAGSYEQYF
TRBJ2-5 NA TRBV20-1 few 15 TGCAGTGCTAGAGATCTGCGCGACATCGAAGAGACCCAGTACTTC CSARDLRDIEETQYF
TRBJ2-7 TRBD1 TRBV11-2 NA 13 TGTGCCAGCAGCCCCGACAGGGGGGGCGAGCAGTACTTC CASSPDRGGEQYF
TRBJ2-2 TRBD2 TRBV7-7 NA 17 TGTGCTAGCAGCCCCAGACTAGCGGGAGGACCCACCGGGGAGCTGTTTTTT CASSPRLAGGPTGELFF
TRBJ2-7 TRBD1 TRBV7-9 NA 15 TGTGCCAGCAGCTTAGCCAGGACAGGAGCCCGCGAGCAGTACTTC CASSLARTGAREQYF
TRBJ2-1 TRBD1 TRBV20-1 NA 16 TGCAGTGCTAGAGCCGAGACAGGGCCCTCCTACAATGAGCAGTTCTTC CSARAETGPSYNEQFF
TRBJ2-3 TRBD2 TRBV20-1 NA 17 TGCAGTGCTAGAGCCCGCCTAGCGGGGGTCTTCACAGATACGCAGTATTTT CSARARLAGVFTDTQYF
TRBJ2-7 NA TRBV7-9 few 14 TGTGCCAGCAGCCCCGAGAGGGATCACAACGAGCAGTACTTC CASSPERDHNEQYF
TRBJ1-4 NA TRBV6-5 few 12 TGTGCCAGCAGTCAACGGGGGGGAAAACTGTTTTTT CASSQRGGKLFF
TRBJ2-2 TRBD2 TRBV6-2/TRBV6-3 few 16 TGTGCCAGCAGTTACCCAAGCGGGGGGTACACCGGGGAGCTGTTTTTT CASSYPSGGYTGELFF
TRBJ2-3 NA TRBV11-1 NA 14 TGTGCCAGCAGCTTACGACCTTCCTCAGATACGCAGTATTTT CASSLRPSSDTQYF
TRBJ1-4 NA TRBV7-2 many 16 TGTGCCAGCAGCTTAGGTTCGGCAGCTCCTAATGAAAAACTGTTTTTT CASSLGSAAPNEKLFF
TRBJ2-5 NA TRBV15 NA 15 TGTGCCACCAGCAGAGATCTTAACAGTCAAGAGACCCAGTACTTC CATSRDLNSQETQYF
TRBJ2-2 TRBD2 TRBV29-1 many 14 TGCAGCGTTAGACTAGCGGGAGCGAACGGGGAGCTGTTTTTT CSVRLAGANGELFF
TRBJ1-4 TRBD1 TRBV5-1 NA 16 TGCGCCAGCAGCTTGGAAACAGGGGGTCCAAATGAAAAACTGTTTTTT CASSLETGGPNEKLFF
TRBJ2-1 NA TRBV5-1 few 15 TGCGCCAGCAGCTTGGGTAGGATTAACTACAATGAGCAGTTCTTC CASSLGRINYNEQFF